These 18 T cell receptor beta chains came from one sample sequenced in a study of response to subunit inactivated influenza vaccine. TCRdb used MiXCR to reprocess the RT-PCR reads, holding one entry per CDR3 protein. Here the sample spans 650,000 to 850,000 distinct CDR3 sequences, 11% to 15% being singletons. The sample consisted of PBMCs from blood, taken roughly 2 weeks before vaccination. Receptors originate from a man between 45 and 60 years old who received an inactivated influenza vaccine.

This clonotype was counted between two and nine times. The rearrangement joins TRBV29-1 to TRBJ2-3; TRBD2 matches at 8 bases. J was trimmed by 2 bases and V by 7 bases; bases with no gene match: 11. The CDR3 is made up of 15 amino acids. Germline V lookup: CDR1 SQVTM, CDR2 ANQGSEA. The CDR3 spells CSAHPSGPNTDTQYF. Written as DNA, the CDR3 is TGCAGCGCCCATCCTAGCGGGCCTAACACAGATACGCAGTATTTT.

This clonotype was observed a handful of times. The chain uses TRBV20-1 and TRBJ2-7; D might be TRBD1 (5 bases). This CDR3 is 13 amino acids long. CDR1 and CDR2 (germline): DFQATT, SNEGSKA (reference sequence). V was clipped by 4 bases and J by 3 bases, with 13 bases between them. CDR3 coding DNA: TGCAGTGCTACCAGGGATTCGGTCTACGAGCAGTACTTC. This codes for CSATRDSVYEQYF.

V usage is TRBV20-1 and J usage is TRBJ1-1, with D possibly matching TRBD1 (5 bases). Deletions cut 3 bases from V and 11 bases from J, with 16 bases between. Germline CDR1 and CDR2: DFQATT and SNEGSKA (reference sequence). CDR3 size: 12 residues. The CDR3 nucleotides read TGCAGTGCTAGTCGGAGGATCGAGGGGGCTTTCTTT. This translates into CSASRRIEGAFF.

This clonotype was counted only a few times. The rearrangement joins TRBV7-3 to TRBJ2-1, with 13 bases lining up with TRBD2. This CDR3 contains 15 residues. Losses at the gene ends were 5 bases for V and 9 bases for J; bases not matched to a gene: 7. The germline V gene has CDR1 SGHTA and CDR2 FQGTGA. The CDR3 nucleotides read TGTGCCAGCAGCCCCACTAGCGGGAGGGGGAGTGAGCAGTTCTTC. Translated: CASSPTSGRGSEQFF.

The gene calls are TRBV30 and TRBJ2-7; 11 bases agree with TRBD1. V trimming: 2 bases; J trimming: 5 bases; junction bases outside the gene matches: 14. The germline V gene has CDR1 GTSNPN and CDR2 SVGIG (reference sequence). CDR3 length: 17 residues. The CDR3 loop is CAWSTRFRDRGYHEQYF. In DNA form, the CDR3 reads TGTGCCTGGAGTACACGTTTTCGGGACAGGGGGTACCACGAGCAGTACTTC.

The sample holds many counts of this clonotype. The CDR3, as DNA: TGTGCCAGCAGCCCGGGACAGGGGGCCTTTATTCAGTACTTC. The encoded protein is CASSPGQGAFIQYF. The genes are TRBV7-6 and TRBJ2-4; TRBD1 aligns across 12 bases. V was clipped by 5 bases and J by 10 bases; unmatched bases: 6. This CDR3 comprises 14 residues. Germline-derived CDR1 and CDR2 are SGHVS and FNYEAQ. The full variable domain, rest sourced from reference TRBV7-6 and TRBJ2-4, is GAGVSQSPRYKVTKRGQDVALRCDPISGHVSLYWYRQALGQGPEFLTYFNYEAQQDKSGLPNDRFSAERPEGSISTLTIQRTEQRDSAMYRCASSPGQGAFIQYFGAGTRLSVL.

The table lists this clonotype with a count of one. This sequence joins TRBV19 and TRBJ2-7, with unresolved D. CDR1 and CDR2 (germline): LNHDA, SQIVND (reference sequence). This CDR3 has 15 amino acids. Trimming took 6 bases from V and 3 from J, leaving 18 bases between them. CDR3 amino acids: CASSLLPPRNYEQYF. For the CDR3, the DNA is TGTGCCAGTAGCCTGTTACCGCCGAGAAACTACGAGCAGTACTTC. The full variable domain, in which reference TRBV19 and TRBJ2-7 provide the parts outside the CDR3, is DGGITQSPKYLFRKEGQNVTLSCEQNLNHDAMYWYRQDPGQGLRLIYYSQIVNDFQKGDIAEGYSVSREKKESFPLTVTSAQKNPTAFYLCASSLLPPRNYEQYFGPGTRLTVT.

The V gene is TRBV27, the J gene TRBJ1-2, with D perhaps TRBD1 (6 bases). This CDR3 has 13 amino acids. The germline CDR1 and CDR2 sequences are MNHEY and SMNVEV (reference sequence). Between the trimmed V and J ends, which lost 6 bases and 3 bases, there was a span of 11 bases. The CDR3 bases are TGTGCCAGCAGGCCGGGACAACACTATGGCTACACCTTC. Protein sequence: CASRPGQHYGYTF.

This clonotype was seen a handful of times. The rearrangement joins TRBV5-1 to TRBJ2-1; D could derive from TRBD1 or TRBD2 (5 bases each). The CDR3 runs 17 residues. Per germline, CDR1 SGHRS and CDR2 YFSETQ. V shed 0 bases and J shed 8 bases, with 21 bases lying between them. The CDR3 DNA reads as TGCGCCAGCAGCTTGGGGATCGGCAGGGTCGGGATCTATGAGCAGTTCTTC. Protein product: CASSLGIGRVGIYEQFF.

This clonotype was found a few times. The CDR3, as DNA: TGTGCCAGCAGCGACGAACCCTACGAGCAGTACTTC. Protein product: CASSDEPYEQYF. The chain carries TRBV3-1 and TRBJ2-7, with D hard to call. The V and J ends lost 5 bases and 2 bases respectively, with 7 bases between them. CDR3 length: 12 residues. Per the germline V gene, CDR1 is LGHDT and CDR2 is YNNKEL (reference sequence).

This clonotype was counted only a few times. CDR3 sequence: CASSLRRGGGTEAFF. The CDR3 DNA follows: TGTGCCAGCAGCTTGAGGCGGGGAGGGGGCACTGAAGCTTTCTTT. The chain is built from TRBV5-6 and TRBJ1-1; D might be TRBD1 (6 bases). Germline values: CDR1 SGHDT, CDR2 YYEEEE. CDR3 size: 15 residues. V dropped 1 base and J dropped 4 bases, with 14 bases sitting between them.

This clonotype was found a few times. The chain couples TRBV3-1 to TRBJ2-7; 8 bases align to TRBD1. The CDR3 is made up of 13 amino acids. The V and J ends lost 1 base and 7 bases, in that order; junction bases with no gene match: 3. The germline CDR1 and CDR2 sequences are LGHDT and YNNKEL (reference sequence). CDR3 DNA: TGTGCCAGCAGCCAAGGGACAGGGATAGAGCAGTACTTC. Amino acids: CASSQGTGIEQYF.

This clonotype showed up many times. This chain joins TRBV7-8 and TRBJ1-1; D is perhaps TRBD1 (5 bases). This CDR3 comprises 14 residues. Germline loops: CDR1 SGHVS, CDR2 FQNEAQ. Trimming left V 0 bases short and J 9 bases short, with 14 bases between. The CDR3 coding sequence is TGTGCCAGCAGCTTAGCCAGGGAGGGACTTCAAGCTTTCTTT. Residues: CASSLAREGLQAFF.

This clonotype was seen a few times. This sequence joins TRBV10-3 and TRBJ2-2, with 12 bases aligning to TRBD2. The CDR3 totals 16 residues. CDR1 and CDR2 from the germline V gene are ENHRY and SYGVKD. V dropped 6 bases and J dropped 2; count of bases not matched to a gene: 4. The CDR3 coding sequence is TGTGCCATCAGACCGGGACTAGCGGGTAACACCGGGGAGCTGTTTTTT. This gives the protein CAIRPGLAGNTGELFF.

In its sample, this clonotype was seen a few times. J is TRBJ2-1 and V is TRBV6-4; 12 bases agree with TRBD2. CDR3 length: 15 amino acids. CDR1 is MRHNA and CDR2 is SNTAGT in the germline V gene. V dropped 5 bases and J dropped 4; count of bases not matched to a gene: 3. CDR3 sequence reads: CASSRTSGRYNEQFF. CDR3 DNA sequence: TGTGCCAGCAGTCGTACTAGCGGGAGGTACAATGAGCAGTTCTTC.

The rearrangement uses TRBV27 and TRBJ1-5; TRBD1 matches 7 bases. Germline V gene data show CDR1 as MNHEY and CDR2 as SMNVEV (reference sequence). J lost 5 bases, V lost 6 bases, and 7 bases had no gene match. This CDR3 region has 14 residues. The CDR3 DNA reads TGTGCCAGCAGCCCACAGGGGCGGTATCAGCCCCAGCATTTT. Translated, it gives CASSPQGRYQPQHF.

The DNA for the CDR3 is TGCAGCGTCCGGTACGAGACAGGGTCCGAGCAGTACTTC. It yields the protein CSVRYETGSEQYF. This chain joins TRBV29-1 and TRBJ2-7; TRBD1 aligns across 7 bases. Germline-derived CDR1 and CDR2 are SQVTM and ANQGSEA. V lost 6 bases and J lost 6; bases outside the gene matches: 11. The CDR3 runs to 13 residues.

This clonotype was seen a few times. The chain employs TRBV6-5 and TRBJ1-1; D may be TRBD1 (6 bases). V was pared by 6 bases and J by 5 bases, with 10 bases between. This CDR3 has 12 residues. The V gene's germline CDR1 is MNHEY and CDR2 SVGAGI. CDR3 protein: CASRSGVTEAFF. CDR3 nucleotide sequence: TGTGCCAGCAGGTCAGGGGTTACTGAAGCTTTCTTT.